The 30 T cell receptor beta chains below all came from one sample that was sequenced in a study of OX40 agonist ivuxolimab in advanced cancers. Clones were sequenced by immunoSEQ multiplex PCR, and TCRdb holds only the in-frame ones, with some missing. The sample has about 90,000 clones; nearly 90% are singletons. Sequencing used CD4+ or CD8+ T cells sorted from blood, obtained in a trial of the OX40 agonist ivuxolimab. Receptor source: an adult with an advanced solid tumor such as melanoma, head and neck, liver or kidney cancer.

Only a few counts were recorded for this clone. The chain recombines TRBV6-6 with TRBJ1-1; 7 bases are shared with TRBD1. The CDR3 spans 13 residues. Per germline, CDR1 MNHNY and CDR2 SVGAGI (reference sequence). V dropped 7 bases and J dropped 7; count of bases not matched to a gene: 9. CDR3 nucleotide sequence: TGTGCCAGCAAAAAGGGACAGAGCTTTGAAGCTTTCTTT. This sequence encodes CASKKGQSFEAFF.

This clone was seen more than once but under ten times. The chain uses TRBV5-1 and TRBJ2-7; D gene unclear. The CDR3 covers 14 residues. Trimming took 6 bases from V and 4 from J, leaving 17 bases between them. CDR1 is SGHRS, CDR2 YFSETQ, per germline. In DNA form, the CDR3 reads TGCGCCAGCACTACAGAGGACCCGCAGTACGAGCAGTACTTC. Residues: CASTTEDPQYEQYF.

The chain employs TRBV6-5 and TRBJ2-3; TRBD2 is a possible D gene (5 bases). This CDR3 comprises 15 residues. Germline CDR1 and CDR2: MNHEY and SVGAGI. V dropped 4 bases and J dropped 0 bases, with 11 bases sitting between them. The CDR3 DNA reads TGTGCCAGCAGTTCGGGCGGAGGAAGCACAGATACGCAGTATTTT. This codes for CASSSGGGSTDTQYF.

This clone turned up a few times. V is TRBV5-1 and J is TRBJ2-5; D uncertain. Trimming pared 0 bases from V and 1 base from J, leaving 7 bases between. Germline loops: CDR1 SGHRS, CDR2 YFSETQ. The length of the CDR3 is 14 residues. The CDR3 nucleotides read TGCGCCAGCAGCTTGGCTGGAATCCAAGAGACCCAGTACTTC. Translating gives CASSLAGIQETQYF.

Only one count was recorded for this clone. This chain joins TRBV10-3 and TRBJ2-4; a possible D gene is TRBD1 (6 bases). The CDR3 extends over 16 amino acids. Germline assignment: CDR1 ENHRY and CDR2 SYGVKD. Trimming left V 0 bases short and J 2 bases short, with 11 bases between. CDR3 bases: TGTGCCATCAGTGAGTCGGTAGGGGGAACCAAAAACATTCAGTACTTC. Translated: CAISESVGGTKNIQYF.

This chain's CDR3 is CATSQEYYGYTF. The CDR3 bases are TGTGCCACATCACAGGAGTACTATGGCTACACCTTC. The V gene is TRBV2, the J gene TRBJ1-2; weak D call: TRBD1 (5 bases). CDR1 is SNHLY, CDR2 FYNNEI, per germline. Trimming removed 10 bases from V and 3 bases from J, with 12 bases in between. The CDR3 covers 12 residues.

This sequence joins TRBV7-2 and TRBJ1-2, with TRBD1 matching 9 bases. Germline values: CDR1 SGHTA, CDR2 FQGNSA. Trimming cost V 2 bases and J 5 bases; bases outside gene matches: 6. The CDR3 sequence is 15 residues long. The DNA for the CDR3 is TGTGCCAGCAGCTTATTAGGGACAGGGAATTATGGCTACACCTTC. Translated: CASSLLGTGNYGYTF.

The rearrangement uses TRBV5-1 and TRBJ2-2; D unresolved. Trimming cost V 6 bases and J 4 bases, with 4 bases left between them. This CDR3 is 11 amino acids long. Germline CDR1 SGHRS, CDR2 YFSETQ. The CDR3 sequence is CASMGTGELFF. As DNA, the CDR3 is TGCGCCAGCATGGGCACCGGGGAGCTGTTTTTT.

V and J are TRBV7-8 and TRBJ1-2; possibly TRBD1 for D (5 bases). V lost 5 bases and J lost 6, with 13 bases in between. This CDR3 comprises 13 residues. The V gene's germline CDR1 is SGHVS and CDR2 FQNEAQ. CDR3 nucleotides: TGTGCCAGCAGCCCTAGGGAGGGGAATGGCTACACCTTC. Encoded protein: CASSPREGNGYTF.

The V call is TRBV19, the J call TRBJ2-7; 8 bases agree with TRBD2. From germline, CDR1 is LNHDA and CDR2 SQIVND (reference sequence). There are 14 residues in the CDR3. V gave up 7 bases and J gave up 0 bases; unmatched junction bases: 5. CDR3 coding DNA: TGTGCCAGTACCACTAGCGGTAGCTCCTACGAGCAGTACTTC. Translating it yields CASTTSGSSYEQYF.

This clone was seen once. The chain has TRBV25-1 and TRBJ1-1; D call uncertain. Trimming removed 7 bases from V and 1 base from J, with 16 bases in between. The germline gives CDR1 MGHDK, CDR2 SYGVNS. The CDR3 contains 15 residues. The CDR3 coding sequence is TGTGCCAGCACCCCAGGTAGAGGGTCGAACACTGAAGCTTTCTTT. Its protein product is CASTPGRGSNTEAFF.

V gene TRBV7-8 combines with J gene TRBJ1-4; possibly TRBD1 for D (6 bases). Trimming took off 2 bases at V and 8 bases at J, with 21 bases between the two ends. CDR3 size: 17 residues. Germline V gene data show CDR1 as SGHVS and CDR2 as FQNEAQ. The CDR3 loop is CASSLKSRGQFWEKLFF. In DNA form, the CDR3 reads TGTGCCAGCAGCTTAAAGAGCAGGGGCCAATTTTGGGAAAAACTGTTTTTT.

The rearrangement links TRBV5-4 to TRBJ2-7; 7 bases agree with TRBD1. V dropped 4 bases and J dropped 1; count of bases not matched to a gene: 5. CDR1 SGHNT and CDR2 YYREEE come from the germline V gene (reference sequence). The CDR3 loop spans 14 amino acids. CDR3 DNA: TGTGCCAGCAGCCCGGGACAGAAATCCTACGAGCAGTACTTC. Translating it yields CASSPGQKSYEQYF. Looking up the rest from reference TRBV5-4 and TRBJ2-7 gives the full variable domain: ETGVTQSPTHLIKTRGQQVTLRCSSQSGHNTVSWYQQALGQGPQFIFQYYREEENGRGNFPPRFSGLQFPNYSSELNVNALELDDSALYLCASSPGQKSYEQYFGPGTRLTVT.

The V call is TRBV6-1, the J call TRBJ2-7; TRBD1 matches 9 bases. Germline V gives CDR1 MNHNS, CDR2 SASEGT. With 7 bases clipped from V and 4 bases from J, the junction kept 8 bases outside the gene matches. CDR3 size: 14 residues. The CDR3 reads CASTSSTGGYEQYF. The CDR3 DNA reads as TGTGCCAGCACATCATCGACAGGGGGATACGAGCAGTACTTC.

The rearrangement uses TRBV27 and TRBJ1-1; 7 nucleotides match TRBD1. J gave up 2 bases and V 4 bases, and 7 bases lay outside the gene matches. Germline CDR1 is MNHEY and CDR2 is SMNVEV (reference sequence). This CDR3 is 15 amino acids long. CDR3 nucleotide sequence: TGTGCCAGCAGTTATCGACAGGGTGGAAACACTGAAGCTTTCTTT. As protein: CASSYRQGGNTEAFF.

CDR3 residues: CASSYLPGTGELFF. CDR3 coding DNA: TGTGCCAGCAGTTACTTGCCGGGGACCGGGGAGCTGTTTTTT. This chain joins TRBV6-5 and TRBJ2-2; TRBD2 might be the D (5 bases). The CDR3 has 14 residues. Trimming stripped 1 base from V and 5 bases from J, with 8 bases between. In germline, CDR1 is MNHEY, CDR2 SVGAGI.

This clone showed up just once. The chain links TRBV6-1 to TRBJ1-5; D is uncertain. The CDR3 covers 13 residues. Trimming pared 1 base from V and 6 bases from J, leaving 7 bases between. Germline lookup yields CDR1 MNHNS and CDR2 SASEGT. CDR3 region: CASSEGVGQPQHF. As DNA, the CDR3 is TGTGCCAGCAGTGAAGGGGTTGGTCAGCCCCAGCATTTT.

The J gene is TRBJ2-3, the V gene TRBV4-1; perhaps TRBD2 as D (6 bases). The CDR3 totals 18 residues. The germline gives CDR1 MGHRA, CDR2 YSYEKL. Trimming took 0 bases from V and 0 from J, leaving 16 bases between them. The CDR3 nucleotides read TGCGCCAGCAGCCAAGAATCCCGAAGTAGCGGTAGCACAGATACGCAGTATTTT. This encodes CASSQESRSSGSTDTQYF.

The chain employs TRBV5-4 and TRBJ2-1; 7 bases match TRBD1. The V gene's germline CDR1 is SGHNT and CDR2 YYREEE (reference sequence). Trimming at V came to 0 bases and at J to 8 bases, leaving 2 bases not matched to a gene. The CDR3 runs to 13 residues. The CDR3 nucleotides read TGTGCCAGCAGCTTGGGGCAGGGGGATGAGCAGTTCTTC. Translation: CASSLGQGDEQFF.

CDR3 in DNA: TGTGCCAGCAGTTTCACCACGGGTCTACAGTTCTTC. It encodes CASSFTTGLQFF. The rearrangement links TRBV6-5 to TRBJ2-1, with D hard to call. This CDR3 spans 12 amino acids. CDR1 and CDR2 (germline): MNHEY, SVGAGI. The V end was cut by 4 bases, the J end by 13 bases, with 14 bases between.

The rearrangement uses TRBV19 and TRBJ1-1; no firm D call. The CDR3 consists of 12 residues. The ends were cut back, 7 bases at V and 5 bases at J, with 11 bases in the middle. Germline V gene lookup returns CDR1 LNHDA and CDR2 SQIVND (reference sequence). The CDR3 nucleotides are TGTGCCAGTACCCGAAGGGAAACTGAAGCTTTCTTT. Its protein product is CASTRRETEAFF.

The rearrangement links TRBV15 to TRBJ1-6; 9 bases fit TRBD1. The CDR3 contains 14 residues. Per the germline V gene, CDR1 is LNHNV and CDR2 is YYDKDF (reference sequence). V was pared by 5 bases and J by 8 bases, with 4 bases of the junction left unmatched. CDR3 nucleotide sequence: TGTGCCACCAGCTCTCGGGACAGGGATTCACCCCTCCACTTT. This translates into CATSSRDRDSPLHF.

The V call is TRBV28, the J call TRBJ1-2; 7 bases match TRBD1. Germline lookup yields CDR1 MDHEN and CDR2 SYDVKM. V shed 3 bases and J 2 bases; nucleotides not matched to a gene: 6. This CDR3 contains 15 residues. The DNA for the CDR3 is TGTGCCAGCAGTTTTGAGGCAGGGGGAAACTATGGCTACACCTTC. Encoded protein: CASSFEAGGNYGYTF.

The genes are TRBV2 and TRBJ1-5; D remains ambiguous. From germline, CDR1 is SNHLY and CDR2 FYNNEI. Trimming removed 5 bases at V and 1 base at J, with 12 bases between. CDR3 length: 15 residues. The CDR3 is CASSLEILSNQPQHF. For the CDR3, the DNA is TGTGCCAGCAGTCTCGAGATCCTAAGCAATCAGCCCCAGCATTTT.

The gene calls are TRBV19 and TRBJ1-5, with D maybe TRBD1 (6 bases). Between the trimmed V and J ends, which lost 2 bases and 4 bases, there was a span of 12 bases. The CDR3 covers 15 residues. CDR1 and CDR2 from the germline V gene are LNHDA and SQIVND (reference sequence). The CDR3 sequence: CASSINRDRNQPQHF. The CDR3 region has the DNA TGTGCCAGTAGTATAAACAGGGATCGGAATCAGCCCCAGCATTTT.

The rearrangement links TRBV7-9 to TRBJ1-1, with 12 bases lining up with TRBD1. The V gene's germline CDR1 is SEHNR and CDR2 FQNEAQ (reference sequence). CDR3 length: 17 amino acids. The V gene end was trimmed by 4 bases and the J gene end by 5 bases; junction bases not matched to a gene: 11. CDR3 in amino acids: CASSSPPGQGADTEAFF. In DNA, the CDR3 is TGTGCCAGCAGCTCTCCCCCGGGACAGGGGGCGGATACTGAAGCTTTCTTT.

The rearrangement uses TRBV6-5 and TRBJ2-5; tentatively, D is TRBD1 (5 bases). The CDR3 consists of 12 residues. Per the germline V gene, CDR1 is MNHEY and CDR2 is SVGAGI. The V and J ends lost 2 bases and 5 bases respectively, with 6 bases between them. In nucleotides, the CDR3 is TGTGCCAGCAGTTACGGGGCGGAGACCCAGTACTTC. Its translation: CASSYGAETQYF.

This chain's CDR3 is CASSQERQETQYF. CDR3 in DNA: TGCGCCAGCAGCCAAGAAAGGCAAGAGACCCAGTACTTC. V is TRBV4-1 and J is TRBJ2-5; no clear D gene. The V gene lost 0 bases and the J gene lost 2 bases, with 4 bases spanning the gap. Germline CDR1 MGHRA, CDR2 YSYEKL. The CDR3 spans 13 residues.

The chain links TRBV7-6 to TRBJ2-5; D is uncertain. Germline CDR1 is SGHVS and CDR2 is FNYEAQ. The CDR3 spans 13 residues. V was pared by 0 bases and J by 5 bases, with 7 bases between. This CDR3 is CASSLADFETQYF. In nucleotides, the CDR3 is TGTGCCAGCAGCTTAGCTGACTTCGAGACCCAGTACTTC.

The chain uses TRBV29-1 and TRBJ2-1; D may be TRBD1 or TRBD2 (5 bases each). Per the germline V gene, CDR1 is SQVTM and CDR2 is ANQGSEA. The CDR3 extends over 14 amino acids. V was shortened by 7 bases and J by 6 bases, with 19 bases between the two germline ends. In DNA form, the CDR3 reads TGCAGCGCCATATATAGGACCGGGGCCAATGAGCAGTTCTTC. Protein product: CSAIYRTGANEQFF.